The 21 T cell receptor beta chains below come from one sample, sequenced in a study of Tregs in tolerant kidney transplant recipients. The method was immunoSEQ multiplex PCR; TCRdb's version includes in-frame clones alone and lacks a portion of them. The sample is made up of approximately 50,000 clones, and the top ten hold approximately 0.81% of it. This material consisted of CD4+ T cells from blood, taken before the transplant. These receptors originate from a human donor who received a combined kidney and bone marrow transplant.

Comment on this clone: The CDR3 end lies 3 residues beyond the end of the read and is filled in from the germline J gene. The chain couples TRBV5-1 to TRBJ1-2; TRBD1 agrees at 7 bases. Germline trimming cut 0 bases from V and 4 bases from J; bases unmatched to any gene: 3. Germline V lookup: CDR1 SGHRS, CDR2 YFSETQ. The CDR3 runs to 14 residues. The CDR3 is CASSLGGTVYGYTF. CDR3 DNA (partial): TGCGCCAGCAGCTTGGGAGGGACAGTCTATGGC.

As regards this clone: With the read ending 3 residues before the CDR3 end, the germline J gene is used to fill in that end. V is TRBV5-4 and J is TRBJ2-5; no reliable D call. This CDR3 has 14 amino acids. Trimming took 1 base from V and 1 from J, leaving 8 bases between them. Germline lookup yields CDR1 SGHNT and CDR2 YYREEE (reference sequence). Incomplete CDR3 DNA: TGTGCCAGCAGCTTGCGTACAGCCCAAGAGACC. It encodes CASSLRTAQET. The CDR3, in full, reads CASSLRTAQETQYF.

A word on this clone: The CDR3 end lies 3 residues beyond the end of the read and is filled in from the germline J gene. This sequence joins TRBV5-1 and TRBJ2-1; 8 bases are a match to TRBD2. The CDR3 contains 16 residues. Germline V gives CDR1 SGHRS, CDR2 YFSETQ. Unmatched junction bases numbered 8, after V lost 2 bases and J lost 4 bases. The CDR3 DNA, read in part, is TGCGCCAGCAGCTTCCGGGGGGGCCCTTCTTACAATGAG. Protein: CASSFRGGPSYNE. Given in full, the CDR3 is CASSFRGGPSYNEQFF.

Details on this clone: The read ends 3 residues shy of where the CDR3 ends; the end is completed using the germline J gene. The chain uses TRBV5-6 and TRBJ2-3; 7 bases map to TRBD2. CDR1 SGHDT and CDR2 YYEEEE come from the germline V gene. Trimming cost V 4 bases and J 5 bases; bases outside gene matches: 10. The length of the CDR3 is 15 residues. The CDR3 DNA, read in part, is TGTGCCAGCAGCCTCGGGGGGATTAGGATAGATACG. It specifies CASSLGGIRIDT. The whole CDR3 is CASSLGGIRIDTQYF.

Regarding this clone: The CDR3 goes on 3 residues after the read ends, and that part is filled in from the germline J gene. This rearrangement joins TRBV30 to TRBJ2-2, with D unclear. CDR3 length: 13 amino acids. Trimming took 8 bases from V and 0 from J, leaving 10 bases between them. The germline V gene has CDR1 GTSNPN and CDR2 SVGIG (reference sequence). This chain's CDR3 is CALSVANTGELFF. CDR3 DNA (partial): TGTGCCCTATCGGTAGCGAACACCGGGGAG.

Comments on this clone: With the read ending 3 residues before the CDR3 end, the germline J gene is used to fill in that end. The V gene is TRBV7-2, the J gene TRBJ2-7; 7 positions agree with TRBD1. The CDR3 covers 14 residues. Germline V gene data show CDR1 as SGHTA and CDR2 as FQGNSA. Losses at the gene ends were 2 bases for V and 5 bases for J; bases not matched to a gene: 6. The covered CDR3 bases are TGTGCCAGCAGCTTAAGGGGGCAGGTCGACGAG. This codes for CASSLRGQVDE. The CDR3, in full, reads CASSLRGQVDEQYF.

With regard to this clone: The CDR3 extends 3 residues past the end of the read, so its final part is completed from the germline J gene. This rearrangement joins TRBV23-1 to TRBJ2-7; 7 bases map to TRBD2. TRBV23-1 is marked as an open reading frame, function uncertain. The V segment lost 3 bases and the J segment 4 bases; nucleotides outside the gene matches: 12. The CDR3 is 16 amino acids. The CDR3 bases that were read are TGCGCCAGCAGTCACTTTAGCGTTAGGGGACTATACGAG. It codes for CASSHFSVRGLYE. The full CDR3 protein reads CASSHFSVRGLYEQYF.

Points on this clone: Coverage ceases 3 residues before the CDR3 finishes, and the germline J gene fills in the end. This rearrangement joins TRBV19 to TRBJ2-3; maybe TRBD1 (7 bases). The CDR3 runs to 12 residues. Per the germline V gene, CDR1 is LNHDA and CDR2 is SQIVND (reference sequence). V lost 6 bases, J lost 6 bases, and 10 bases lay in between. CDR3 in amino acids: CASSPGGDTQYF. Partial CDR3 DNA: TGTGCCAGTAGCCCAGGGGGGGATACG.

About this clone itself: With the read ending 3 residues before the CDR3 end, the germline J gene is used to fill in that end. This sequence joins TRBV29-1 and TRBJ2-5, with 8 positions matching TRBD2. This CDR3 contains 15 residues. The germline V gene has CDR1 SQVTM and CDR2 ANQGSEA. V lost 8 bases, J lost 1 base, and 12 bases stayed unmatched. CDR3: CSSRRRGVRQETQYF. The sequenced CDR3 bases are TGCAGCTCCCGGCGGCGGGGGGTACGCCAAGAGACC.

A note on this clone: Sequencing ends 3 residues short of the CDR3 end; the germline J gene provides the rest. The rearrangement joins TRBV5-1 to TRBJ2-3; D not certain. Deletions cut 0 bases from V and 3 bases from J, with 5 bases between. From germline, CDR1 is SGHRS and CDR2 YFSETQ. The CDR3 sequence is 13 residues long. CDR3 DNA, as far as it was read: TGCGCCAGCAGCTTGGTTCTGACAGATACG. Protein product: CASSLVLTDT. The full CDR3 protein reads CASSLVLTDTQYF.

As concerns this clone: The sequenced fragment ends 3 residues before the CDR3 boundary, so the rest is inferred from the germline J gene. The chain carries TRBV20-1 and TRBJ2-3, with no clear D. Germline V gene data show CDR1 as DFQATT and CDR2 as SNEGSKA (reference sequence). The CDR3 extends over 15 amino acids. The ends were cut back, 4 bases at V and 0 bases at J, with 14 bases in the middle. The CDR3 bases that were read are TGCAGTGCTAAGCGATTCGACGAAAGCACAGATACG. This codes for CSAKRFDESTDT. The whole CDR3 reads CSAKRFDESTDTQYF.

To note about this clone: Read data end 3 residues before the CDR3 end; the end is taken from the germline J gene. This chain links TRBV30 with TRBJ2-7; maybe TRBD1 (5 bases). The CDR3 sequence is 13 residues long. V was clipped by 4 bases and J by 5 bases, with 15 bases between them. The germline V gene has CDR1 GTSNPN and CDR2 SVGIG (reference sequence). Partial CDR3 DNA: TGTGCCTGGACCGCCCCAGGGCGGAACGAG. It specifies CAWTAPGRNE. The whole CDR3 protein is CAWTAPGRNEQYF.

A word on this clone: The read finishes 3 residues shy of the CDR3 end, and the germline J gene is used to complete it. This sequence joins TRBV18 and TRBJ1-6, with D maybe TRBD1 (5 bases). V lost 3 bases and J lost 4, with 7 bases in between. Germline V CDR1 and CDR2: KGHSH, LQKENI. CDR3 length: 14 amino acids. The sequenced CDR3 bases are TGTGCCAGCTCACCGCAGGGTTATAATTCACCC. Residues: CASSPQGYNSP. In full, the CDR3 reads CASSPQGYNSPLHF. The whole variable domain, remainder taken from reference TRBV18 and TRBJ1-6, is NAGVMQNPRHLVRRRGQEARLRCSPMKGHSHVYWYRQLPEEGLKFMVYLQKENIIDESGMPKERFSAEFPKEGPSILRIQQVVRGDSAAYFCASSPQGYNSPLHFGNGTRLTVT.

On this clone itself: The read is 3 residues too short to cover the CDR3 end, so that end is filled in from the germline J gene. The chain employs TRBV6-2 or TRBV6-3 and TRBJ2-4, with 11 bases aligning to TRBD2. In germline, CDR1 is MNHEY, CDR2 SVGEGT. CDR3 size: 15 residues. The CDR3 DNA, read in part, is TGTGCCAGCGGGGATAGCGGGGGGGCCGGAGAGACT. This translates into CASGDSGGAGET. The CDR3 in full is CASGDSGGAGETQYF.

Regarding this clone: The sequenced fragment ends 3 residues before the CDR3 boundary, so the rest is inferred from the germline J gene. The gene calls are TRBV19 and TRBJ2-7, with D perhaps TRBD2 (6 bases). V gave up 4 bases and J gave up 3 bases, with 16 bases separating them. The CDR3 loop spans 15 amino acids. Germline V CDR1 and CDR2: LNHDA, SQIVND (reference sequence). The CDR3 spells CASSNPGTASYEQYF. The covered CDR3 bases are TGTGCCAGTAGTAATCCCGGGACTGCGAGCTACGAG. The complete variable domain, with remaining parts taken from reference TRBV19 and TRBJ2-7, reads DGGITQSPKYLFRKEGQNVTLSCEQNLNHDAMYWYRQDPGQGLRLIYYSQIVNDFQKGDIAEGYSVSREKKESFPLTVTSAQKNPTAFYLCASSNPGTASYEQYFGPGTRLTVT.

Comments on this clone: From the germline J gene comes the end of the CDR3, since the read stops 3 residues before it. The rearrangement links TRBV6-1 to TRBJ2-7; possible D gene TRBD1, 6 bases. This CDR3 is 15 amino acids long. Germline V CDR1 and CDR2: MNHNS, SASEGT. Trimming pared 4 bases from V and 4 bases from J, leaving 17 bases between. Incomplete CDR3 DNA: TGTGCCAGCAGTGCAGGGGCGGACGCGACTTACGAG. It yields the protein CASSAGADATYE. The complete CDR3 reads CASSAGADATYEQYF.

As to this clone: Read data end 3 residues before the CDR3 end; the end is taken from the germline J gene. V gene TRBV30 combines with J gene TRBJ2-7; D unresolved. Germline CDR1 and CDR2: GTSNPN and SVGIG (reference sequence). Trimming shortened V by 2 bases and J by 2 bases, and 10 bases separated the two germline ends. The CDR3 consists of 13 residues. The sequenced part of the CDR3 DNA is TGTGCCTGGAGTATCCGGCAGGCCTACGAG. Translated: CAWSIRQAYE. The CDR3 in its entirety is CAWSIRQAYEQYF.

Comments on this clone: The CDR3 is cut off 3 residues early in the read; its end comes from the germline J gene. This chain links TRBV7-6 with TRBJ1-1, with 10 bases aligning to TRBD1. The CDR3 spans 15 residues. Germline V CDR1 and CDR2: SGHVS, FNYEAQ. V lost 0 bases and J lost 5; bases outside the gene matches: 3. The CDR3: CASSLAGQGYTEAFF. The part of the CDR3 DNA that was read is TGTGCCAGCAGCTTAGCGGGACAGGGGTATACTGAA.

With regard to this clone: Coverage ceases 3 residues before the CDR3 finishes, and the germline J gene fills in the end. The chain joins TRBV18 to TRBJ2-1; TRBD1 aligns across 10 bases. The CDR3 spans 15 residues. Germline V lookup: CDR1 KGHSH, CDR2 LQKENI. Trimming cost V 4 bases and J 4 bases; bases outside gene matches: 4. The CDR3 sequence: CASSLPGQGYNEQFF. CDR3 bases read: TGTGCCAGCTCACTACCGGGACAGGGGTACAATGAG.

In regard to this clone: Coverage ceases 3 residues before the CDR3 finishes, and the germline J gene fills in the end. V and J are TRBV19 and TRBJ1-1; D perhaps matches TRBD1 (6 bases). This CDR3 has 17 residues. V was trimmed by 7 bases and J by 2 bases, leaving 23 bases between them. Germline CDR1 reads LNHDA; CDR2 reads SQIVND (reference sequence). The CDR3 reads CASTDPGRGRENTEAFF. The covered CDR3 bases are TGTGCCAGTACCGACCCTGGGCGGGGGCGCGAAAACACTGAA.

A word on this clone: The sequenced fragment ends 3 residues before the CDR3 boundary, so the rest is inferred from the germline J gene. The genes are TRBV6-2 or TRBV6-3 and TRBJ1-5; TRBD1 aligns across 7 bases. From germline, CDR1 is MNHEY and CDR2 SVGEGT. The CDR3 consists of 15 residues. With 6 bases clipped from V and 0 bases from J, the junction kept 5 bases outside the gene matches. The CDR3 here is CASSMGQTSNQPQHF. The part of the CDR3 DNA that was read is TGTGCCAGCAGCATGGGACAGACTAGCAATCAGCCC.